Given below is one T cell receptor (beta chain) in context. The antigen is undetermined. These data belong to a study of T cells expressing NK-cell markers. Findings of the study overall: The HCMV specificity of the expanded NKG2C+ T cell clones stayed unresolved. Researchers report these clonotypes also headed the CD3+CD56-NKG2C+ fraction in several donors. For six donors, the dominant NKG2C+ clonotypes made up about 1.0-7.5% of their CD8+ T cells.

From the 5' RACE reads, TCRdb lists one entry per CDR3 protein and no DNA. This sample's table has about 380,000 distinct CDR3 sequences. The germline CDR1 and CDR2 sequences are LGHNA and YNFKEQ. CDR3 length: 13 amino acids. Sequencing used blood T cells: a sorted CD56 or NKG2C T cell subset, CD4+ or CD8+ T cells, or bulk PBMC T cells (not recorded which). The rearrangement links TRBV4-2 to TRBJ2-1; the TCRdb call, TRBD1, lacks DNA for checking. The receptor comes from a man aged 18 to 69 in good health. The CDR3 loop reads CASSQQYRDEQFF.